The clone carrying this T cell receptor beta chain was seen repeatedly, ten times or more. This sample was included in a study of T cells after posttransplantation cyclophosphamide. Generated by immunoSEQ multiplex PCR, the TCRdb table keeps only in-frame clones and is missing some. There are tens of thousands of clones in the sample, none observed a single time. The clonotype originates from a woman aged 60-70 years in good health, CMV-negative, and a related stem cell transplant donor. Sequenced input: PBMCs.

The DNA of the CDR3 is TGCAGCCCGGGACTAGCGGAAACCTACAATGAGCAGTTCTTC. Amino acids: CSPGLAETYNEQFF. The V and J genes are TRBV29-1 and TRBJ2-1; TRBD2 agrees at 11 bases. The CDR3 loop spans 14 amino acids. J lost 2 bases, V lost 8 bases, and 5 bases had no gene match. Germline loops: CDR1 SQVTM, CDR2 ANQGSEA.